The 6 T cell receptor beta chains reported below all come from one sample, sequenced in a study of blood T cell repertoires in COVID-19. The table came from immunoSEQ multiplex PCR; TCRdb's copy has only in-frame clones and leaves some out. Of about 170,000 clones detected, around 88% appear once; the ten largest clones hold about 19%. Material: peripheral blood. The receptor set was obtained from a woman between 65 and 79 years old who had recovered from COVID-19.

The chain couples TRBV11-2 to TRBJ1-4, with D unresolved. The CDR3 loop spans 15 amino acids. Trimming took 5 bases from V and 0 from J, leaving 10 bases between them. CDR1 SGHAT and CDR2 FQNNGV come from the germline V gene. CDR3 nucleotides: TGTGCCAGCAGCCCGGAGGGAACAACTAATGAAAAACTGTTTTTT. It is translated as CASSPEGTTNEKLFF. Full variable domain (remainder filled in from reference TRBV11-2 and TRBJ1-4): EAGVAQSPRYKIIEKRQSVAFWCNPISGHATLYWYQQILGQGPKLLIQFQNNGVVDDSQLPKDRFSAERLKGVDSTLKIQPAKLEDSAVYLCASSPEGTTNEKLFFGSGTQLSVL.

V is TRBV10-2 and J is TRBJ1-1; a weak D match, TRBD1 (5 bases). The V end lost 3 bases, the J end lost 4 bases, and 12 bases lay between the germline ends. CDR3 size: 14 residues. The V gene's germline CDR1 is WSHSY and CDR2 SAAADI. DNA of the CDR3: TGCGCCAGCAGTGAATTTGGGGGGAGCACTGAAGCTTTCTTT. Protein product: CASSEFGGSTEAFF.

J is TRBJ1-2 and V is TRBV29-1; D remains ambiguous. From germline, CDR1 is SQVTM and CDR2 ANQGSEA. The ends were cut back, 6 bases at V and 8 bases at J, with 16 bases in the middle. This CDR3 contains 12 residues. The CDR3 DNA reads TGCAGCGTCCCAGCGACTGCGTGGGGCTACACCTTC. Residues: CSVPATAWGYTF.

The chain uses TRBV11-1 and TRBJ2-7, with 8 nucleotides matching TRBD1. The germline gives CDR1 SGHAT, CDR2 FQDESV (reference sequence). The ends lost 5 bases at V and 6 bases at J; junction bases unmatched: 9. The CDR3 runs to 14 residues. The CDR3 nucleotides are TGTGCCAGCAGCACCCGGACAGGGAGCGGCGAGCAGTACTTC. This gives the protein CASSTRTGSGEQYF.

This clone was seen only once. This chain joins TRBV24-1 and TRBJ2-1; a weak D match, TRBD1 (6 bases). From germline, CDR1 is KGHDR and CDR2 SFDVKD. This CDR3 comprises 16 residues. The ends were cut back, 2 bases at V and 3 bases at J, with 13 bases in the middle. CDR3 loop: CATSDWGQQSYNEQFF. The DNA for the CDR3 is TGTGCCACCAGTGATTGGGGGCAGCAGAGCTACAATGAGCAGTTCTTC.

The chain is built from TRBV19 and TRBJ2-6, with 7 bases lining up with TRBD1. Unmatched junction bases numbered 3, after V lost 4 bases and J lost 0 bases. The CDR3 sequence is 16 residues long. CDR1 is LNHDA and CDR2 is SQIVND in the germline V gene (reference sequence). CDR3 protein: CASSTNRGSGANVLTF. CDR3 sequence (DNA): TGTGCCAGTAGTACCAACAGGGGCTCTGGGGCCAACGTCCTGACTTTC.